This record covers a single T cell receptor beta chain. This record comes from a study of T-cell reconstitution after alpha-beta-depleted transplantation in children. TCRbeta library preparation incorporated unique molecular identifiers. TCRdb itself ran the PCR reads through MiXCR, one entry per CDR3 protein. The profile shows 300,000 to 400,000 distinct CDR3 sequences, around 25% of them singletons. The germline V gene has CDR1 SGHRS and CDR2 YFSETQ. This CDR3 spans 15 amino acids. Trimming at V came to 4 bases and at J to 4 bases, leaving 7 bases not matched to a gene. The V call is TRBV5-1, the J call TRBJ2-2; 7 nucleotides line up with TRBD1. The sequence was collected from a male patient younger than 18 who had a stem cell transplant for acute lymphoblastic leukemia, so the T cells may come from the graft donor. The sequencing here drew on PBMCs, mostly from graft donor cells, taken 180 days after TCRalphabeta/CD19-depleted stem cell transplant. This CDR3 reads CASSAGTAFTGELFF. CDR3 DNA sequence: TGCGCCAGCAGCGCCGGGACAGCCTTCACCGGGGAGCTGTTTTTT.